This T cell receptor (beta chain) was profiled in a study of shared clonotypes between healthy human individuals. Assay: immunoSEQ multiplex PCR; the TCRdb copy retains only in-frame clones and omits some. The data show 2 million to 3 million clones, roughly 93% seen once. The V and J ends lost 2 bases and 2 bases respectively, with 6 bases between them. CDR3 length: 13 residues. Germline CDR1 reads MDHEN; CDR2 reads SYDVKM. The chain joins TRBV28 to TRBJ1-2; unclear D gene. Sequencing was done on a sample of naive CD4+ T cells from PBMCs. Subset of the sample: CD45RA+ positively selected. The source of this sequence is a man between 18 and 29 years old in good health. Some clones in this sample may be carry-over from other donors' samples. The chain's CDR3 is CASSLVRNYGYTF. The DNA for the CDR3 is TGTGCCAGCAGTTTAGTAAGGAACTATGGCTACACCTTC.